Below, 4 T cell receptor beta chains from the same sample are listed, as sequenced in a study of blood T cell repertoires in COVID-19. Data came from immunoSEQ multiplex PCR; TCRdb stores just in-frame clones and leaves some out. The profile shows roughly 140,000 clones, approximately 85% of them singletons. Sequencing was done on a sample of peripheral blood. The receptors shown here come from a man aged 50 to 60 with acute or convalescent COVID-19.

The rearrangement joins TRBV10-1 to TRBJ1-2; 9 nucleotides line up with TRBD1. With 8 bases clipped from V and 4 bases from J, the junction kept 11 bases outside the gene matches. This CDR3 spans 15 amino acids. The germline V gene has CDR1 WNHNN and CDR2 SYGVQD (reference sequence). This chain's CDR3 is CASAGQGPTIYGYTF. CDR3 DNA: TGCGCCAGCGCTGGACAGGGGCCAACTATCTATGGCTACACCTTC.

The chain combines TRBV3-1 (or the pseudogene TRBV3-2) with TRBJ1-1; 7 bases are shared with TRBD1. The CDR3 totals 14 residues. V was pared by 4 bases and J by 6 bases, with 8 bases of the junction left unmatched. CDR1 LGHDT and CDR2 YNNKEL come from the germline V gene (reference sequence). The CDR3 is CASSRDSSSAEAFF. The CDR3 nucleotides are TGTGCCAGCAGCCGGGACAGTTCTAGCGCTGAAGCTTTCTTT.

This clone is a singleton in its sample. The V gene is TRBV7-8, the J gene TRBJ1-1, with TRBD1 identical over 7 bases. The CDR3 runs to 16 residues. The J segment lost 4 bases and the V segment lost 5 bases, leaving 13 bases of the junction unmatched. CDR1 and CDR2 from the germline V gene are SGHVS and FQNEAQ. CDR3 sequence (DNA): TGTGCCAGCAGCCCTAGGGGGCAGGGGTGGGCCACTGAAGCTTTCTTT. Encoded protein: CASSPRGQGWATEAFF.

The sample holds one count of this clone. The V call is TRBV12-3 or TRBV12-4, the J call TRBJ2-7; 10 nucleotides match TRBD1. This CDR3 contains 13 residues. The trim removed 6 bases at V and 4 bases at J, leaving 3 bases unmatched. CDR3 in amino acids: CASRRQGAYEQYF. The CDR3 nucleotides read TGTGCCAGCAGGCGACAGGGGGCGTACGAGCAGTACTTC.